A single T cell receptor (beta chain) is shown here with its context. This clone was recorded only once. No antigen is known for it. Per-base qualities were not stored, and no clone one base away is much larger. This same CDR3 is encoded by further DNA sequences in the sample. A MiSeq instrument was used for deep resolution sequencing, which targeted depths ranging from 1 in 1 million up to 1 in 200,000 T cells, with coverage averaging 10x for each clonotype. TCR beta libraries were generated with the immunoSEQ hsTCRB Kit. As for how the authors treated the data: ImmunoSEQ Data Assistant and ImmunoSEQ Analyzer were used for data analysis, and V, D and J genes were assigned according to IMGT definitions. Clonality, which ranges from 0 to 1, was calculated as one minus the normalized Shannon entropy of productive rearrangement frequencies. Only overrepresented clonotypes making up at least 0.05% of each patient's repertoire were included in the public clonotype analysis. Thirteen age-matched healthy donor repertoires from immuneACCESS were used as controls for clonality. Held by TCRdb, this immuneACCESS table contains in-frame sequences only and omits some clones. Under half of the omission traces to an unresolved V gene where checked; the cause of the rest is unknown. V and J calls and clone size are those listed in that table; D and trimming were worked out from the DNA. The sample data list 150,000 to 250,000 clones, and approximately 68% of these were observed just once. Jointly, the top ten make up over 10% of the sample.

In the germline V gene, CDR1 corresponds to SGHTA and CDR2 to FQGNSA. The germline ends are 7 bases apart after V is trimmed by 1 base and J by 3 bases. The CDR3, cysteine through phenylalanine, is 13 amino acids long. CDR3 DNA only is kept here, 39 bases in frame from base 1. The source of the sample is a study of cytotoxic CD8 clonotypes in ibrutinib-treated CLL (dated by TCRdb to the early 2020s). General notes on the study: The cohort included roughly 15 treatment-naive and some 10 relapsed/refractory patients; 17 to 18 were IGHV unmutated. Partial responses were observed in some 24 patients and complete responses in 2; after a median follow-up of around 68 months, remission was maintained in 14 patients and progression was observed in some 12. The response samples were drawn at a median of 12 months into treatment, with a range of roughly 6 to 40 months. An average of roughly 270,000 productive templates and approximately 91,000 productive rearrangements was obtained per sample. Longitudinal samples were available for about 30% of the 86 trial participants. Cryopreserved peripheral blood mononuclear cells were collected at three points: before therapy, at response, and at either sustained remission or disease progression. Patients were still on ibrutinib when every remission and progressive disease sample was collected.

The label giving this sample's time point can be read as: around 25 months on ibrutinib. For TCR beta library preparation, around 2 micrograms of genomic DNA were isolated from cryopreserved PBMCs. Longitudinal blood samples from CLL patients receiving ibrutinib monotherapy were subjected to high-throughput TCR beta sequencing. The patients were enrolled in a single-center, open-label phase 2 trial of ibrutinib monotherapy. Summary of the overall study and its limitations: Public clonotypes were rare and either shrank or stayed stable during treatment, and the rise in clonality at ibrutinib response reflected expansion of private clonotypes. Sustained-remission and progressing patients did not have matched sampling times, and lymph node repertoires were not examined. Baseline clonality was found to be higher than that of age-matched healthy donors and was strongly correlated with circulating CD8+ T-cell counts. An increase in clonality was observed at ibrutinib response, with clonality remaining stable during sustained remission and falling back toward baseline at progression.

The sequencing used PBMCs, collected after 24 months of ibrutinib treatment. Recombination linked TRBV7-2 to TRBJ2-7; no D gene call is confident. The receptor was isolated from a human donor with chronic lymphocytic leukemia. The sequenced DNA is TGTGCCAGCAGCTTAGGGTTTAGCTACGAGCAGTACTTC. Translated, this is CASSLGFSYEQYF.